Sequencing of this T cell receptor (beta chain) was carried out in a study of T cell responses to AZD1222 COVID-19 vaccine. With respect to this clone: The antigen remains undetermined.

Study-level findings and limits: The sample set comprised mostly white British donors with more females, and clonal diversity was possibly underestimated. None of the repertoires were sampled until the peak T cell response had passed. Just a handful of people given AZD1222 tested seropositive at baseline. Two AZD1222 doses significantly raised spike-specific TCR breadth and depth over controls.

Libraries were prepared by immunoSEQ multiplex PCR; TCRdb keeps only in-frame clonotypes and omits some of them. The sample records about 270,000 clones, about 94% being singletons. The receptor was isolated from an adult who received the AZD1222 COVID-19 vaccine. Here the sequenced sample was peripheral blood, taken 28 days after the second AZD1222 dose.

CDR3 region: CASSFGGSYNEQFF. CDR3 DNA: TGCGCCAGCAGCTTCGGCGGGAGCTACAATGAGCAGTTCTTC. The V call is TRBV5-1, the J call TRBJ2-1; 7 bases line up with TRBD2. Germline-derived CDR1 and CDR2 are SGHRS and YFSETQ. Trimming took 2 bases from V and 3 from J; bases not matched to a gene: 2. The CDR3 runs 14 residues. Variable domain in full (rest from reference TRBV5-1 and TRBJ2-1): KAGVTQTPRYLIKTRGQQVTLSCSPISGHRSVSWYQQTPGQGLQFLFEYFSETQRNKGNFPGRFSGRQFSNSRSEMNVSTLELGDSALYLCASSFGGSYNEQFFGPGTRLTVL.